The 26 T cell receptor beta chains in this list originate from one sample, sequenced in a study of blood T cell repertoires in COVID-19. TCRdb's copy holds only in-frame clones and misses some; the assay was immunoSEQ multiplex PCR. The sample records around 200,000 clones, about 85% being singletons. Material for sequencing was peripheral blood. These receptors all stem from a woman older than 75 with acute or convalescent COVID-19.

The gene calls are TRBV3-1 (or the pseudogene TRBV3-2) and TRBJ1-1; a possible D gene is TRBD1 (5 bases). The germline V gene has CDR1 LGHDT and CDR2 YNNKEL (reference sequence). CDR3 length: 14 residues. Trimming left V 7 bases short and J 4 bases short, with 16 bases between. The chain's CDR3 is CASTGEGVSTEAFF. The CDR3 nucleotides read TGTGCCAGCACGGGGGAGGGTGTAAGCACTGAAGCTTTCTTT.

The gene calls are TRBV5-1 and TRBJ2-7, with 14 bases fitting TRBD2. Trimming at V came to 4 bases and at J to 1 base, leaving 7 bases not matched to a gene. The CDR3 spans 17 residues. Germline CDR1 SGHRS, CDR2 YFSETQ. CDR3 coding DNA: TGCGCCAGCAGCCACGGACTAGCGGGAGGTTATTCCTACGAGCAGTACTTC. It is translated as CASSHGLAGGYSYEQYF.

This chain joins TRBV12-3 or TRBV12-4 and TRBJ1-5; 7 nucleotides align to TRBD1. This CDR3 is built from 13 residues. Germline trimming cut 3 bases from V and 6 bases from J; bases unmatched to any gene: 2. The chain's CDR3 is CASSFDRVQPQHF. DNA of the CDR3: TGTGCCAGCAGTTTCGACAGGGTTCAGCCCCAGCATTTT.

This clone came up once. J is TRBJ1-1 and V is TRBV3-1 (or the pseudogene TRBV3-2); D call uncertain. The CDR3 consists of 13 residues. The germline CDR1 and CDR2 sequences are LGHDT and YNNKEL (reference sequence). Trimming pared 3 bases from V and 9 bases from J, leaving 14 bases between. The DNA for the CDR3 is TGTGCCAGCAGCCAGGCCGACACCGGAAAAGCTTTCTTT. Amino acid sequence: CASSQADTGKAFF.

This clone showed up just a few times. CDR3 loop: CASSFTDLGDEKLFF. The CDR3 nucleotides read TGTGCCAGCAGCTTCACGGACCTCGGGGATGAAAAACTGTTTTTT. The V and J genes are TRBV7-6 and TRBJ1-4; no reliable D call. The CDR3 has 15 amino acids. CDR1 is SGHVS and CDR2 is FNYEAQ in the germline V gene. Deletions cut 3 bases from V and 6 bases from J, with 14 bases between.

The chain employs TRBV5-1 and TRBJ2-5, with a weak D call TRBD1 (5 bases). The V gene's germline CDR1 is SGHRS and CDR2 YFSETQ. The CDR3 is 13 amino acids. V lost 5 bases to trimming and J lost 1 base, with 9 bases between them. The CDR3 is CASRSGSQETQYF. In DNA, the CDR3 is TGCGCCAGCAGATCAGGGTCCCAAGAGACCCAGTACTTC.

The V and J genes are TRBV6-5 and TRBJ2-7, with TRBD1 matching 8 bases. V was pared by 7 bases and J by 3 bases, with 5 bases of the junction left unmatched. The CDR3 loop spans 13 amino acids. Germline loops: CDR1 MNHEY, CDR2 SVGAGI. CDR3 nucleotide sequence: TGTGCCAGCATTGCAGGGACAGGCTACGAGCAGTACTTC. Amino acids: CASIAGTGYEQYF.

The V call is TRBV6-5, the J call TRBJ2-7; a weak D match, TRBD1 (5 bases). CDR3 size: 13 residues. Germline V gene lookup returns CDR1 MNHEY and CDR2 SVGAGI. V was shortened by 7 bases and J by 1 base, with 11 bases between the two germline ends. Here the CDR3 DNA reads TGTGCCAGCATCCCAACAGGATCCTACGAGCAGTACTTC. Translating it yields CASIPTGSYEQYF.

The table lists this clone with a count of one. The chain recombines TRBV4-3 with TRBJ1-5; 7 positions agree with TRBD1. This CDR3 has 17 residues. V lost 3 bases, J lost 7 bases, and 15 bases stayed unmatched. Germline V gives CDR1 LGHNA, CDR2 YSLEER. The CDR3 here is CASSQAGGRQGSQPQHF. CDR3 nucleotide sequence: TGCGCCAGCAGCCAGGCGGGGGGGAGACAGGGCAGCCAGCCCCAGCATTTT.

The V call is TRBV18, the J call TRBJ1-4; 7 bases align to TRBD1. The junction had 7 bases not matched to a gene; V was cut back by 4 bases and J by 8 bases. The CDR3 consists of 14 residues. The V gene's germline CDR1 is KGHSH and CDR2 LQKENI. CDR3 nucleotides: TGTGCCAGCTCACGTGACAGGGCCGGGGAAAAACTGTTTTTT. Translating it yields CASSRDRAGEKLFF.

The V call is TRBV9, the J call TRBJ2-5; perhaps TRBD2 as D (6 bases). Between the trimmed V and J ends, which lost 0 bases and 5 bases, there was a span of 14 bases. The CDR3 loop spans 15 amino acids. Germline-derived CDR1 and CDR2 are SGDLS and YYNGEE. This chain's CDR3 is CASSVGGAPVETQYF. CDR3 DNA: TGTGCCAGCAGCGTAGGCGGGGCCCCGGTTGAGACCCAGTACTTC. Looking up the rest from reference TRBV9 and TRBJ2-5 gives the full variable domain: DSGVTQTPKHLITATGQRVTLRCSPRSGDLSVYWYQQSLDQGLQFLIQYYNGEERAKGNILERFSAQQFPDLHSELNLSSLELGDSALYFCASSVGGAPVETQYFGPGTRLLVL.

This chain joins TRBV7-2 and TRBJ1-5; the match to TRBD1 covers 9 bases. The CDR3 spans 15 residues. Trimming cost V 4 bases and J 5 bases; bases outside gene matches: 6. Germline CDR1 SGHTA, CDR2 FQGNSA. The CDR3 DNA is TGTGCCAGCAGCTCATGGACAGGGGCCGATCAGCCCCAGCATTTT. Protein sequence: CASSSWTGADQPQHF.

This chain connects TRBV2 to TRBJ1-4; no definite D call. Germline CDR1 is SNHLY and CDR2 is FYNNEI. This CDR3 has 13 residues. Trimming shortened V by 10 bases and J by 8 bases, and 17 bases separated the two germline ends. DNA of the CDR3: TGTGCCACCTCAGGTGGGCTTGAGGAAAAACTGTTTTTT. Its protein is CATSGGLEEKLFF.

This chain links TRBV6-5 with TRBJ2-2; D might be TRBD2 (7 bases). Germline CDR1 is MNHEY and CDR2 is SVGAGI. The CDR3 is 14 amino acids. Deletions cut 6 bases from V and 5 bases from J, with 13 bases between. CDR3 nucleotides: TGTGCCAGCAGACTCGAGGGGGGGACCGGGGAGCTGTTTTTT. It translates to CASRLEGGTGELFF.

The CDR3 DNA reads as TGTGCCACCAGTAAGCGCGGAATGAACACCGGGGAGCTGTTTTTT. This encodes CATSKRGMNTGELFF. The chain uses TRBV24-1 and TRBJ2-2; D unclear. V lost 6 bases, J lost 1 base, and 11 bases lay in between. Germline lookup yields CDR1 KGHDR and CDR2 SFDVKD. CDR3 length: 15 amino acids.

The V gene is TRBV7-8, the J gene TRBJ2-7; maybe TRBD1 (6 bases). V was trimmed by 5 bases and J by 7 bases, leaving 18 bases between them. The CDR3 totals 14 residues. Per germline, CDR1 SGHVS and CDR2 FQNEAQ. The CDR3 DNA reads TGTGCCAGCAGCATAGGGACAACGCTGGGGGAGCAGTACTTC. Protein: CASSIGTTLGEQYF.

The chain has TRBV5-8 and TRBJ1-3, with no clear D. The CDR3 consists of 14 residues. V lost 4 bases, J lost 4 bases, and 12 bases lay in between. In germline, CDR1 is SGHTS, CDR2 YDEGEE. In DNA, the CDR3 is TGTGCCAGCAGCGCGGGCATGTTGGGAAACACCATATATTTT. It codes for CASSAGMLGNTIYF.

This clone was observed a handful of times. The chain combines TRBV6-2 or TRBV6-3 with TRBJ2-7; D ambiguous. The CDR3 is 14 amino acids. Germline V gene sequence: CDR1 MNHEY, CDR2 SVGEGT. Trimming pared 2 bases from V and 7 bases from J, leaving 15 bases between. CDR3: CASSYDTRSGEQYF. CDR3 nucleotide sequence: TGTGCCAGCAGTTACGATACTCGGTCGGGTGAGCAGTACTTC.

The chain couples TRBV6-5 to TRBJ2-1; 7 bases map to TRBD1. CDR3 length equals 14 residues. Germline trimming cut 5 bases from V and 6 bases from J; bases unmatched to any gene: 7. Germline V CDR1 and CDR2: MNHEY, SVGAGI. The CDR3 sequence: CASSRDRDLNEQFF. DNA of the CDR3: TGTGCCAGCAGTAGAGACAGGGATCTCAATGAGCAGTTCTTC.

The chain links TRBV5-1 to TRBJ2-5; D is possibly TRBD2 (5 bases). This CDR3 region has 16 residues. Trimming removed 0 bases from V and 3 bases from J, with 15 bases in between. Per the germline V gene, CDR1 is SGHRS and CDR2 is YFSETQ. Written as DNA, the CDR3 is TGCGCCAGCAGCTTGGCCTTAGCGCTAGCAGAAGAGACCCAGTACTTC. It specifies CASSLALALAEETQYF.

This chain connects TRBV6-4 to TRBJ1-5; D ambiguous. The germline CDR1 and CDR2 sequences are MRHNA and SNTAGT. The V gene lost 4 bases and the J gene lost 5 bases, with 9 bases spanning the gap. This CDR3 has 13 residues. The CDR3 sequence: CASSATSDQPQHF. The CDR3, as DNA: TGTGCCAGCAGTGCCACGTCAGATCAGCCCCAGCATTTT.

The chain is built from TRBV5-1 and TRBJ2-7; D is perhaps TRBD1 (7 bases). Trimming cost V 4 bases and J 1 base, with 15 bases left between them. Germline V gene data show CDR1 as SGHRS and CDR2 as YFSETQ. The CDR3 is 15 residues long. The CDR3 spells CASSQGPGGSYEQYF. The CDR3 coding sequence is TGCGCCAGCAGCCAGGGACCAGGGGGGTCCTACGAGCAGTACTTC.

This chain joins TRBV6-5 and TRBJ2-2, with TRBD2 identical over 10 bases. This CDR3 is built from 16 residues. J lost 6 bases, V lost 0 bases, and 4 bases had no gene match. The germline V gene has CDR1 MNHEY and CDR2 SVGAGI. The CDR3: CASSYSGLAGAGELFF. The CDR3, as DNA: TGTGCCAGCAGTTACTCGGGGCTAGCGGGAGCCGGGGAGCTGTTTTTT.

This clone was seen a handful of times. CDR3 in amino acids: CSVDFPSTDTQYF. In nucleotides, the CDR3 is TGCAGCGTTGACTTCCCTAGCACAGATACGCAGTATTTT. This rearrangement joins TRBV29-1 to TRBJ2-3; no reliable D call. The CDR3 has 13 amino acids. Trimming stripped 3 bases from V and 0 bases from J, with 7 bases between. The germline V gene encodes CDR1 SQVTM and CDR2 ANQGSEA.

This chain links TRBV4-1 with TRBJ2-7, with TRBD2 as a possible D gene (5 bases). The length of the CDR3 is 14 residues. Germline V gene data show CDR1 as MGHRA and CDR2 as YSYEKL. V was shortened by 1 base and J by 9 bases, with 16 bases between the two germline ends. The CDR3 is CASSQATQSRGQYF. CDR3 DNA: TGCGCCAGCAGCCAAGCCACACAATCCCGGGGGCAGTACTTC.

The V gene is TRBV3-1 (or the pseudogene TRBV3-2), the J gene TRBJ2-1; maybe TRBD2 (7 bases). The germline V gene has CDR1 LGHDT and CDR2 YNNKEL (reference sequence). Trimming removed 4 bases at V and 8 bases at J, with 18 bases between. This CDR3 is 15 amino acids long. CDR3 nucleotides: TGTGCCAGCAGCCTTCCTGCGGGGGCCGGAGATGAGCAGTTCTTC. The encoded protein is CASSLPAGAGDEQFF.